The T cell receptor (beta chain) described here comes from a study of blood T cell repertoires in COVID-19. Study-level information: PBMCs, B-cell-depleted T cells, or T cells provided the cDNA or gDNA that made up the material.

The CDR3 loop spans 17 amino acids. The V gene end was trimmed by 2 bases and the J gene end by 2 bases; junction bases not matched to a gene: 8. Germline CDR1 SGHRS, CDR2 YFSETQ. In the study's own analysis: Scientists estimated how many nucleated cells there were by amplifying reference gene primers. Only in-frame clones appear in the TCRdb table, and some are missing; sequencing was by immunoSEQ multiplex PCR. That table supplies the V and J calls and clone size; D and trimming were determined from the DNA. The data show 200,000 to 250,000 clones, with around 80% seen just once and roughly 12% held by the top ten.

V gene TRBV5-1 combines with J gene TRBJ2-2; 8 bases match TRBD2. The clonotype comes from a woman aged 40 to 50 with acute or convalescent COVID-19. The sample consisted of peripheral blood. CDR3 bases: TGCGCCAGCAGCTTCCCCGGGGGGGGGTTAAACACCGGGGAGCTGTTTTTT. Its protein product is CASSFPGGGLNTGELFF. Complete variable domain (other parts from reference TRBV5-1 and TRBJ2-2): KAGVTQTPRYLIKTRGQQVTLSCSPISGHRSVSWYQQTPGQGLQFLFEYFSETQRNKGNFPGRFSGRQFSNSRSEMNVSTLELGDSALYLCASSFPGGGLNTGELFFGEGSRLTVL.